This passage covers 8 T cell receptor beta chains from one sample sequenced in a study of CD8+ T cells in alopecia areata. Treatment described: oral pan-JAK inhibitor, 5-10 mg twice daily. Once RNA had been extracted, it was reverse transcribed into cDNA to act as the sequencing template. Clones were read by immunoSEQ multiplex PCR, and TCRdb kept only the in-frame ones, dropping some. Of a few hundred thousand clones listed, 35% to 40% are singletons. The material was CD4+ T cells sorted from blood, obtained at approximately week 30, from a patient treated with tofacitinib. These receptor sequences come from a human donor with alopecia areata.

The chain carries TRBV19 and TRBJ1-6, with 8 bases aligning to TRBD1. Germline trimming cut 8 bases from V and 9 bases from J; bases unmatched to any gene: 9. CDR3 length equals 14 residues. The germline V gene encodes CDR1 LNHDA and CDR2 SQIVND (reference sequence). The CDR3 region has the DNA TGTGCCAGTCGCTCTCGACAGGGGAGTTCACCCCTCCACTTT. Protein: CASRSRQGSSPLHF.

The chain is built from TRBV5-4 and TRBJ1-1; 9 bases line up with TRBD1. Looked up from germline, CDR1 is SGHNT and CDR2 is YYREEE (reference sequence). The CDR3 is 15 residues long. Germline trimming cut 3 bases from V and 5 bases from J; bases unmatched to any gene: 8. This chain's CDR3 is CASSSPGQGQTEAFF. CDR3 bases: TGTGCCAGCAGCTCTCCGGGACAGGGACAAACTGAAGCTTTCTTT.

This sequence joins TRBV14 and TRBJ1-1; no clear D. The CDR3 consists of 14 residues. Trimming removed 3 bases at V and 0 bases at J, with 8 bases between. The germline V gene has CDR1 SGHDN and CDR2 FVKESK. The CDR3 DNA is TGTGCCAGCAGCCACCTGGGCATGAACACTGAAGCTTTCTTT. This translates into CASSHLGMNTEAFF.

As to this clone: In the same sample, other DNA sequences code for this CDR3. The chain carries TRBV30 and TRBJ1-3, with 9 nucleotides matching TRBD1. Looked up from germline, CDR1 is GTSNPN and CDR2 is SVGIG (reference sequence). V dropped 3 bases and J dropped 7; count of bases not matched to a gene: 4. The CDR3 is made up of 13 amino acids. CDR3 protein: CAWSPDRGNTIYF. The CDR3 nucleotides are TGTGCCTGGAGCCCCGACAGGGGGAACACCATATATTTT.

The chain uses TRBV6-6 and TRBJ2-7, with D unclear. Germline V lookup: CDR1 MNHNY, CDR2 SVGAGI (reference sequence). Trimming left V 3 bases short and J 9 bases short, with 12 bases between. CDR3 size: 12 residues. The CDR3 DNA is TGTGCCAGCAGTTATGATTTTTTACGGCAGTACTTC. This translates into CASSYDFLRQYF.

This clone was seen once. The genes are TRBV27 and TRBJ1-2, with D possibly being TRBD1 (6 bases). This CDR3 has 15 residues. V was trimmed by 7 bases and J by 7 bases, leaving 22 bases between them. The germline gives CDR1 MNHEY, CDR2 SMNVEV (reference sequence). CDR3 bases: TGTGCCAGCAAACCTGGAGACCCAGGGGAGCCTGGCTACACCTTC. Protein sequence: CASKPGDPGEPGYTF.

The J gene is TRBJ2-7, the V gene TRBV18; D may match TRBD1 or TRBD2 (5 bases each). V lost 0 bases, J lost 2 bases, and 8 bases lay in between. Germline CDR1 KGHSH, CDR2 LQKENI. The CDR3 extends over 14 amino acids. This CDR3 is CASSPPWGTYEQYF. The CDR3, as DNA: TGTGCCAGCTCACCACCGTGGGGGACCTACGAGCAGTACTTC.

This clone turned up a few times. The V and J genes are TRBV4-1 and TRBJ2-7, with 10 bases identical to TRBD2. Germline-derived CDR1 and CDR2 are MGHRA and YSYEKL. V lost 8 bases, J lost 0 bases, and 16 bases stayed unmatched. The length of the CDR3 is 18 residues. CDR3 loop: CASALLSIAGGSSYEQYF. The CDR3 DNA is TGCGCCAGCGCCTTACTCTCTATAGCGGGAGGAAGCTCCTACGAGCAGTACTTC.